The rows below give T cell receptor beta chains drawn from one sample of a study of blood T cell repertoires in COVID-19. The repertoire was sequenced with immunoSEQ multiplex PCR; TCRdb's copy has only in-frame clones and lacks some. The sample contains 200,000 or so clones, roughly 85% of which appear only once. Sequenced: peripheral blood. The source is a man in his sixties with acute or convalescent COVID-19. CDR3s include the opening cysteine and the closing phenylalanine or tryptophan. Each record gives: J gene, D gene, clone size, V gene, CDR3 protein, CDR3 DNA. D genes are given only for firm matches. Clone size is stated in some rows and not others, as once, few, many or a class when expanded.

TRBJ2-1 TRBD2 once TRBV27 CASRPELAGARNEQFF TGTGCCAGCAGACCCGAGCTAGCGGGAGCTCGAAATGAGCAGTTCTTC
TRBJ2-5 . . TRBV12-3/TRBV12-4 CASSLAEETQYF TGTGCCAGCAGTTTGGCGGAAGAGACCCAGTACTTC
TRBJ1-1 . . TRBV6-6 CASSYTGLGIEAFF TGTGCCAGCAGTTACACCGGACTCGGGATTGAAGCTTTCTTT
TRBJ2-2 . . TRBV9 CASSAALLNTGELFF TGTGCCAGCAGTGCGGCCCTATTAAACACCGGGGAGCTGTTTTTT
TRBJ2-1 TRBD2 . TRBV7-3 CASSLRGFGGLGTVRSYNEQFF TGTGCCAGCAGCTTAAGGGGGTTTGGGGGACTAGGGACTGTTAGATCCTACAATGAGCAGTTCTTC
TRBJ2-1 . . TRBV7-2 CASSSGLLNEQFF TGTGCCAGCAGCTCGGGACTCCTCAATGAGCAGTTCTTC
TRBJ2-1 . . TRBV7-9 CALSSTAPNEQFF TGTGCCCTTTCCAGTACCGCCCCCAATGAGCAGTTCTTC
TRBJ1-2 . . TRBV6-6 CASSYERAGAGYTF TGTGCCAGCAGTTACGAGAGGGCGGGCGCTGGCTACACCTTC
TRBJ2-7 TRBD2 . TRBV11-2 CASSPGTRGLQYF TGTGCCAGCAGCCCCGGGACTAGGGGACTGCAGTACTTC
TRBJ1-6 TRBD1 . TRBV27 CASSKGQVNSPLHF TGTGCCAGCAGTAAGGGACAGGTCAATTCACCCCTCCACTTT
TRBJ1-1 . few TRBV12-3/TRBV12-4 CASARGQGTEAFF TGTGCCAGCGCGCGGGGGCAAGGGACTGAAGCTTTCTTT
TRBJ1-5 . few TRBV27 CASRQGSHQPQHF TGTGCCAGCAGACAGGGAAGTCATCAGCCCCAGCATTTT
TRBJ2-1 . . TRBV19 CASRRGNEQFF TGTGCCAGTAGAAGAGGAAATGAGCAGTTCTTC
TRBJ2-1 . . TRBV18 CASSLYAGQKQFF TGTGCCAGCTCCCTCTACGCCGGACAGAAGCAGTTCTTC
TRBJ2-5 . . TRBV27 CASSTTGNQETQYF TGTGCCAGCAGTACAACAGGGAACCAAGAGACCCAGTACTTC
TRBJ1-1 TRBD1 . TRBV5-4 CASTPGGSNTEAFF TGTGCCAGCACACCAGGGGGCAGTAACACTGAAGCTTTCTTT
TRBJ2-5 TRBD1 . TRBV6-2/TRBV6-3 CASSYGAGTGSLETQYF TGTGCCAGCAGTTACGGTGCCGGGACAGGGAGTTTGGAGACCCAGTACTTC
TRBJ1-1 . . TRBV7-8 CASSLGVARGNTEAFF TGTGCCAGCAGCTTAGGGGTAGCTAGGGGGAACACTGAAGCTTTCTTT
TRBJ2-3 TRBD2 . TRBV9 CASSLSGTSGADTQYF TGTGCCAGCAGCCTATCCGGGACTAGCGGGGCAGATACGCAGTATTTT
TRBJ2-1 . . TRBV7-9 CASSLQAGDEQFF TGTGCCAGCAGCTTACAGGCCGGGGATGAGCAGTTCTTC
TRBJ2-5 . . TRBV24-1 CATSEQNRGGQETQYF TGTGCCACCAGTGAGCAGAACAGGGGGGGACAAGAGACCCAGTACTTC
TRBJ2-1 . few TRBV6-4 CASSDSRAGKNEQFF TGTGCCAGCAGTGACTCCAGGGCAGGGAAAAATGAGCAGTTCTTC
TRBJ2-3 TRBD2 . TRBV10-1 CASIPSRTSGGITDTQYF TGCGCCAGCATTCCGAGCCGGACTAGCGGGGGGATCACAGATACGCAGTATTTT
TRBJ1-5 TRBD1 . TRBV18 CASSLREGTGVDQPQHF TGTGCCAGCTCCCTCCGGGAAGGGACAGGTGTTGATCAGCCCCAGCATTTT
TRBJ2-3 . . TRBV21-1 CASSKIQGGYTDTQYF TGTGCCAGCAGCAAAATCCAGGGGGGTTACACAGATACGCAGTATTTT
TRBJ2-4 . . TRBV6-6 CASSSADSGTKNIQYF TGTGCCAGCAGCTCAGCGGATAGCGGTACCAAAAACATTCAGTACTTC
TRBJ1-6 . . TRBV6-5 CASSPDSSYNSPLHF TGTGCCAGCAGCCCGGACAGCTCCTATAATTCACCCCTCCACTTT
TRBJ1-6 TRBD1 . TRBV6-5 CASSYQGGGSPLHF TGTGCCAGCAGTTATCAGGGGGGCGGATCACCCCTCCACTTT
TRBJ2-1 TRBD2 . TRBV6-4 CASRPLAGAYNEQFF TGTGCCAGCAGGCCCCTGGCGGGAGCCTACAATGAGCAGTTCTTC
TRBJ2-5 . once TRBV3-1/TRBV3-2 CASSQTHSSQYF TGTGCCAGCAGCCAAACCCACAGTTCCCAGTACTTC
TRBJ2-1 . . TRBV7-3 CASSLAGNNEQFF TGTGCCAGCAGCTTAGCAGGGAACAATGAGCAGTTCTTC
TRBJ2-1 TRBD1 . TRBV4-1 CASSQMGQGSYNEQFF TGCGCCAGCAGCCAAATGGGACAGGGTTCCTACAATGAGCAGTTCTTC
TRBJ1-2 TRBD1 . TRBV6-5 CASIGGLQGAGYTF TGTGCCAGCATAGGGGGGCTACAGGGGGCAGGCTACACCTTC
TRBJ2-7 . . TRBV28 CASNRDMNYEQYF TGTGCCAGTAACCGGGACATGAACTACGAGCAGTACTTC
TRBJ2-7 . . TRBV28 CASRGLYEQYF TGTGCCAGTAGGGGGTTGTACGAGCAGTACTTC
TRBJ2-1 TRBD2 . TRBV24-1 CATGIAGGPQNEQFF TGTGCCACCGGTATAGCGGGAGGGCCGCAAAATGAGCAGTTCTTC
TRBJ2-4 . . TRBV19 CASSPEGLRIQYF TGTGCCAGTAGTCCCGAGGGCCTCCGCATTCAGTACTTC
TRBJ2-2 . . TRBV27 CASSRQSTGELFF TGTGCCAGCAGCCGACAGTCCACCGGGGAGCTGTTTTTT
TRBJ2-1 . . TRBV9 CASSWGAGIGNEQFF TGTGCCAGCAGCTGGGGAGCCGGAATTGGCAATGAGCAGTTCTTC
TRBJ1-6 . once TRBV28 CASSLGQYNSPLHF TGTGCCAGCAGTTTGGGACAATATAATTCACCCCTCCACTTT
TRBJ2-7 . once TRBV11-2 CASSILNMANYEQYF TGTGCCAGCAGCATTCTTAATATGGCCAACTACGAGCAGTACTTC
TRBJ2-1 TRBD2 . TRBV19 CASSPIAGGYNEQFF TGTGCCAGTAGTCCTATAGCGGGAGGGTACAATGAGCAGTTCTTC